The 29 T cell receptor beta chains reported below all come from one sample, sequenced in a study of blood T cells in healthy people across ages. Primers used in a second PCR of about 6 to 11 cycles were a sample-barcoded 5' primer and a J-beta primer mix. One entry per CDR3 protein, called by TCRdb with MiXCR from the 5' RACE reads. The sample shows 600,000 to 650,000 distinct CDR3 sequences, under 65% of them seen only once. The sequenced sample consisted of blood. Receptors were obtained from a man in his sixties in good health.

The rearrangement uses TRBV6-5 and TRBJ1-6, with D possibly being TRBD1 (5 bases). Trimming shortened V by 0 bases and J by 10 bases, and 19 bases separated the two germline ends. This CDR3 is 17 amino acids long. The germline CDR1 and CDR2 sequences are MNHEY and SVGAGI. The CDR3 sequence is CASSYSIAPQGGSPLHF. The DNA of the CDR3 is TGTGCCAGCAGTTACTCGATAGCCCCGCAGGGTGGGTCACCCCTCCACTTT.

V gene TRBV5-6 combines with J gene TRBJ1-4, with TRBD1 matching over 7 bases. With V trimmed by 2 bases and J by 3 bases, 7 bases remained unmatched. Germline loops: CDR1 SGHDT, CDR2 YYEEEE. The CDR3 is 16 residues long. For the CDR3, the DNA is TGTGCCAGCAGCTTCAGTACAGGGGCCCCTAATGAAAAACTGTTTTTT. Translated: CASSFSTGAPNEKLFF.

This clonotype was seen a single time. This chain joins TRBV15 and TRBJ1-5, with D maybe TRBD1 (5 bases). Germline assignment: CDR1 LNHNV and CDR2 YYDKDF (reference sequence). The CDR3 length is 14 residues. V lost 0 bases to trimming and J lost 6 bases, with 9 bases between them. The CDR3 sequence is CATSREAGIQPQHF. Written as DNA, the CDR3 is TGTGCCACCAGCAGAGAGGCAGGGATTCAGCCCCAGCATTTT.

This clonotype was found many times. The chain carries TRBV19 and TRBJ2-3, with TRBD1 as a possible D gene (5 bases). Germline V lookup: CDR1 LNHDA, CDR2 SQIVND (reference sequence). V lost 7 bases, J lost 5 bases, and 13 bases lay in between. The CDR3 is made up of 13 amino acids. The CDR3 region is CASMVRGGDTQYF. In DNA form, the CDR3 reads TGTGCCAGTATGGTTAGGGGTGGAGATACGCAGTATTTT.

The chain has TRBV21-1 and TRBJ1-2. TRBV21-1 is reported as a pseudogene. The CDR3 contains 15 residues. CDR3 residues: CASSKVYEPTYGYTF. DNA for the CDR3: TGTGCCAGCAGCAAAGTATATGAACCGACCTATGGCTACACCTTC.

Of note for this clonotype: A clone one base away is much larger, so this may be a read error. This sequence joins TRBV6-5 and TRBJ1-2; maybe TRBD1 (5 bases). There are 12 residues in the CDR3. CDR1 is MNHEY and CDR2 is SVGAGI in the germline V gene. Trimming shortened V by 6 bases and J by 7 bases, and 12 bases separated the two germline ends. CDR3 coding DNA: TGTGCCAGCAGCCGAGGGGTGGGTGGCTACACCTTC. Its translation: CASSRGVGGYTF.

This chain connects TRBV5-1 to TRBJ1-1, with D maybe TRBD1 (5 bases). Germline-derived CDR1 and CDR2 are SGHRS and YFSETQ. This CDR3 contains 15 residues. Trimming removed 0 bases at V and 2 bases at J, with 11 bases between. The CDR3 protein is CASSLVGPPNTEAFF. The CDR3, as DNA: TGCGCCAGCAGCTTGGTGGGGCCTCCAAACACTGAAGCTTTCTTT.

The rearrangement links TRBV27 to TRBJ2-7, with D perhaps TRBD1 (6 bases). The CDR3 is 14 residues long. V was pared by 5 bases and J by 0 bases, with 11 bases between. Germline lookup yields CDR1 MNHEY and CDR2 SMNVEV (reference sequence). The CDR3 nucleotides are TGTGCCAGCAGTGCCCGGACAGTCTCCTACGAGCAGTACTTC. Encoded protein: CASSARTVSYEQYF.

The rearrangement uses TRBV7-9 and TRBJ2-4; D tentatively reads TRBD1 or TRBD2 (5 bases each). Germline V gene data show CDR1 as SEHNR and CDR2 as FQNEAQ (reference sequence). The CDR3 consists of 13 residues. Trimming stripped 5 bases from V and 13 bases from J, with 18 bases between. CDR3 DNA: TGTGCCAGCAGCGTGCAGGGTTCGTGGGAGCAGTACTTC. Translated, it gives CASSVQGSWEQYF.

This rearrangement joins TRBV6-5 to TRBJ2-7; the match to TRBD1 covers 8 bases. The V segment lost 6 bases and the J segment 2 bases; nucleotides outside the gene matches: 9. Germline V lookup: CDR1 MNHEY, CDR2 SVGAGI. The CDR3 loop spans 15 amino acids. The CDR3: CASRPRVQGAYEQYF. In DNA, the CDR3 is TGTGCCAGCAGACCCCGAGTACAGGGGGCCTACGAGCAGTACTTC.

This clonotype was counted only a few times. The V gene is TRBV20-1, the J gene TRBJ1-4; D uncertain. Trimming took off 2 bases at V and 5 bases at J, with 12 bases between the two ends. Germline values: CDR1 DFQATT, CDR2 SNEGSKA (reference sequence). The CDR3 runs 14 residues. CDR3 in DNA: TGCAGTGCTAGAACTCGACTGATGAATGAAAAACTGTTTTTT. Its translation is CSARTRLMNEKLFF.

The V call is TRBV15, the J call TRBJ1-1; D gene unclear. The V gene lost 3 bases and the J gene lost 4 bases, with 9 bases spanning the gap. Germline values: CDR1 LNHNV, CDR2 YYDKDF (reference sequence). The CDR3 has 13 amino acids. This chain's CDR3 is CATSRPSTTEAFF. The CDR3 DNA is TGTGCCACCAGCAGGCCCAGTACCACTGAAGCTTTCTTT.

This chain joins TRBV20-1 and TRBJ1-2, with D maybe TRBD1 (6 bases). Deletions cut 2 bases from V and 4 bases from J, with 14 bases between. CDR3 length equals 14 residues. In germline, CDR1 is DFQATT, CDR2 SNEGSKA (reference sequence). The CDR3 protein is CSARWPGGLYGYTF. CDR3 sequence (DNA): TGCAGTGCTAGATGGCCTGGGGGGCTCTATGGCTACACCTTC.

The chain couples TRBV20-1 to TRBJ2-3; the match to TRBD2 covers 7 bases. The CDR3 totals 15 residues. With V trimmed by 1 base and J by 2 bases, 6 bases remained unmatched. Per the germline V gene, CDR1 is DFQATT and CDR2 is SNEGSKA (reference sequence). CDR3 sequence (DNA): TGCAGTGCTAGAGTACTAGCGCCTTACACAGATACGCAGTATTTT. Encoded protein: CSARVLAPYTDTQYF.

The V and J genes are TRBV28 and TRBJ1-5; 7 bases agree with TRBD1. This CDR3 comprises 14 residues. The trim removed 10 bases at V and 0 bases at J, leaving 6 bases unmatched. Germline V gene data show CDR1 as MDHEN and CDR2 as SYDVKM. CDR3 sequence (DNA): TGTGCCACCGACAGGGCGAATAGCAATCAGCCCCAGCATTTT. It translates to CATDRANSNQPQHF.

The chain is built from TRBV5-1 and TRBJ2-6, with unresolved D. V was pared by 3 bases and J by 0 bases, with 7 bases between. This CDR3 is built from 15 residues. Germline V gene data show CDR1 as SGHRS and CDR2 as YFSETQ. DNA of the CDR3: TGCGCCAGCAGCTCGCAAAACTCTGGGGCCAACGTCCTGACTTTC. It translates to CASSSQNSGANVLTF.

To note about this clonotype: This could be a read error, since a much larger clone is one nucleotide away. The chain is built from TRBV7-2 and TRBJ1-6; weak D call: TRBD1 (5 bases). CDR3 size: 15 residues. CDR1 and CDR2 from the germline V gene are SGHTA and FQGNSA. The CDR3 DNA reads TGTGCCGGCAGCTCAAACGACAGTCCTAATTCACCCCTCCACTTT. Residues: CAGSSNDSPNSPLHF.

The chain has TRBV29-1 and TRBJ2-3; D ambiguous. Germline CDR1 reads SQVTM; CDR2 reads ANQGSEA. With 4 bases removed from V and 0 bases from J, the gap between germline ends came to 8 bases. This CDR3 is built from 13 residues. The CDR3 bases are TGCAGCGTTGCCGAGGCGAGCACAGATACGCAGTATTTT. It encodes CSVAEASTDTQYF.

The chain links TRBV28 to TRBJ2-7; D uncertain. The CDR3 runs 13 residues. Germline CDR1 MDHEN, CDR2 SYDVKM. Trimming shortened V by 6 bases and J by 2 bases, and 11 bases separated the two germline ends. The CDR3: CASSPPWAYEQYF. The CDR3 bases are TGTGCCAGCAGCCCCCCCTGGGCCTACGAGCAGTACTTC.

As DNA, the CDR3 is TGTGCCAGCAGCTCCCCCCGGGTGGGCACTGAAGCTTTCTTT. It specifies CASSSPRVGTEAFF. The rearrangement joins TRBV7-8 to TRBJ1-1, with D uncertain. Germline CDR1 is SGHVS and CDR2 is FQNEAQ. Trimming pared 4 bases from V and 4 bases from J, leaving 13 bases between. The CDR3 is 14 amino acids.

The sample holds one count of this clonotype. CDR3 bases: TGTGCCAGCAGCTTGGACAGACCCCCTAACTATGGCTACACCTTC. Residues: CASSLDRPPNYGYTF. The rearrangement uses TRBV5-4 and TRBJ1-2; D not resolved. Germline V CDR1 and CDR2: SGHNT, YYREEE (reference sequence). This CDR3 is 15 amino acids long. V gave up 0 bases and J gave up 0 bases, with 9 bases separating them.

The V call is TRBV5-1, the J call TRBJ2-7, with 8 bases aligning to TRBD1. This CDR3 spans 13 amino acids. Germline-derived CDR1 and CDR2 are SGHRS and YFSETQ. V shed 3 bases, J shed 7 bases, and the junction held 6 bases outside the gene matches. CDR3 in amino acids: CASSWTGPVEQYF. The CDR3 nucleotides read TGCGCCAGCAGCTGGACAGGGCCAGTGGAGCAGTACTTC.

The chain is built from TRBV27 and TRBJ2-4; 14 bases are a match to TRBD2. Gene TRBJ2-7 matches the end of the DNA better, so the J call may be wrong. CDR3 size: 18 residues. Germline values: CDR1 MNHEY, CDR2 SMNVEV (reference sequence). The CDR3 here is CASSSRGTSGGSMGEQYF. The CDR3 DNA is TGTGCCAGCAGTTCCCGTGGGACTAGCGGGGGATCCATGGGCGAGCAGTACTTC.

J is TRBJ2-7 and V is TRBV6-2 or TRBV6-3; a weak D match, TRBD1 (6 bases). Trimming removed 3 bases from V and 5 bases from J, with 17 bases in between. The CDR3 is made up of 15 amino acids. The germline CDR1 and CDR2 sequences are MNHEY and SVGEGT. The CDR3 nucleotides read TGTGCCAGCAGTTATAACAGGGTTTTGTTGGACGAGCAGTACTTC. Encoded protein: CASSYNRVLLDEQYF.

The V gene is TRBV10-3, the J gene TRBJ2-1, with 9 nucleotides matching TRBD2. The J call could be wrong; TRBJ2-7 is a better fit for the DNA end. The CDR3 loop spans 17 amino acids. Germline V gene data show CDR1 as ENHRY and CDR2 as SYGVKD. CDR3 protein: CAISESTTSGDYNEQYF. Here the CDR3 DNA reads TGTGCCATCAGTGAGTCGACGACTAGCGGAGACTACAATGAGCAGTACTTC.

Only a few counts were recorded for this clonotype. V usage is TRBV12-3 or TRBV12-4 and J usage is TRBJ2-4, with TRBD2 matching over 7 bases. The DNA end favors TRBJ2-7, so the J call may be wrong. CDR3 length equals 13 residues. The CDR3 nucleotides are TGTGCCAGCAGTTTATCGGGGGGTCGCGAGCAGTACTTC. Its translation: CASSLSGGREQYF.

J is TRBJ2-3 and V is TRBV2, with 8 bases matching TRBD2. Germline V CDR1 and CDR2: SNHLY, FYNNEI. The CDR3 is 14 amino acids. V was pared by 11 bases and J by 0 bases, with 7 bases of the junction left unmatched. The CDR3, as DNA: TGTGCCTCCGGGGGGGGCCTAAGCACAGATACGCAGTATTTT. Its protein is CASGGGLSTDTQYF.

This clonotype was seen repeatedly, ten times or more. This chain connects TRBV29-1 to TRBJ2-7; TRBD1 matches at 8 bases. Germline CDR1 SQVTM, CDR2 ANQGSEA. CDR3 size: 13 residues. V trimming: 6 bases; J trimming: 3 bases; junction bases outside the gene matches: 7. CDR3 sequence reads: CSVASGGFYEQYF. The CDR3 DNA follows: TGCAGCGTCGCCTCAGGGGGCTTCTACGAGCAGTACTTC.

As regards this clonotype: The junction and the germline gene differ at one end; a read error may be behind it. The chain uses TRBV5-1 and TRBJ1-1; D is possibly TRBD1 (5 bases). Germline CDR1 SGHRS, CDR2 YFSETQ. This CDR3 is built from 14 residues. CDR3 DNA: TGTGCCAGCAGCTTAGGGGCCGTGAACACTGAAGCTTTCTTT. Translating gives CASSLGAVNTEAFF. The variable domain in full, completed from reference TRBV5-1 and TRBJ1-1, reads KAGVTQTPRYLIKTRGQQVTLSCSPISGHRSVSWYQQTPGQGLQFLFEYFSETQRNKGNFPGRFSGRQFSNSRSEMNVSTLELGDSALYLCASSLGAVNTEAFFGQGTRLTVV.